The 3 T cell receptor beta chains below come from one sample, sequenced in a study of neurological immune-mediated disorders. TCRdb fed the 5' RACE reads into MiXCR, producing one record per CDR3 protein. The table has about 33,000 distinct CDR3 sequences, about 1.4% seen once; the top ten hold around 9%. Sequencing was performed on PBMCs. These receptors all come from a woman in her thirties with multiple sclerosis.

The table lists this clonotype with many counts. The rearrangement links TRBV9 to TRBJ2-1; 8 positions match TRBD2. Looked up from germline, CDR1 is SGDLS and CDR2 is YYNGEE. V gave up 4 bases and J gave up 0 bases; unmatched junction bases: 3. CDR3 length: 15 residues. The CDR3 sequence: CASSPSGSSYNEQFF. The CDR3 DNA sequence: TGTGCCAGCAGCCCCAGCGGGAGCTCCTACAATGAGCAGTTCTTC.

The rearrangement joins TRBV15 to TRBJ1-1; maybe TRBD1 (5 bases). The length of the CDR3 is 15 residues. Trimming cost V 3 bases and J 1 base, with 12 bases left between them. Germline-derived CDR1 and CDR2 are LNHNV and YYDKDF (reference sequence). The CDR3 here is CATSRAGDPNTEAFF. The CDR3 nucleotides read TGTGCCACCAGCAGGGCGGGGGACCCGAACACTGAAGCTTTCTTT.

This clonotype showed up many times. This CDR3 is CASTQRGVAKNIQYF. The CDR3 coding sequence is TGTGCCAGCACTCAGCGGGGAGTAGCCAAAAACATTCAGTACTTC. J is TRBJ2-4 and V is TRBV7-2, with 7 bases fitting TRBD2. Trimming cost V 7 bases and J 0 bases; bases outside gene matches: 6. CDR1 and CDR2 from the germline V gene are SGHTA and FQGNSA. The CDR3 contains 15 residues. The full variable domain, completed using reference TRBV7-2 and TRBJ2-4, is GAGVSQSPSNKVTEKGKDVELRCDPISGHTALYWYRQSLGQGLEFLIYFQGNSAPDKSGLPSDRFSAERTGGSVSTLTIQRTQQEDSAVYLCASTQRGVAKNIQYFGAGTRLSVL.